Listed below are T cell receptor beta chains from one sample, sequenced in a study of blood T cell repertoires in COVID-19. Libraries were prepared by immunoSEQ multiplex PCR; TCRdb keeps only in-frame clonotypes and omits some of them. This sample has around 260,000 clones, with approximately 85% found just once. The sequenced sample was peripheral blood. These receptors were obtained from a human donor with COVID-19, enrolled during active disease. The donor label of this sample is uncertain. CDR3s include the opening cysteine and the closing phenylalanine or tryptophan. Fields, in order: clone size, J gene, D gene, V gene, CDR3 protein, CDR3 DNA. A D gene is named only where the DNA matches it firmly. Not all rows give a size; the values are once, few, many and, for expanded clones, a class.

NA	TRBJ1-5	NA	TRBV6-2/TRBV6-3	CASSFGGGWQPQHF	TGTGCCAGCAGCTTTGGGGGGGGGTGGCAGCCCCAGCATTTT
NA	TRBJ2-1	TRBD2	TRBV30	CAWSVFTGSAGAVHEQFF	TGTGCCTGGAGTGTATTCACGGGAAGCGCGGGAGCAGTACATGAGCAGTTCTTC
once	TRBJ1-5	TRBD1	TRBV24-1	CATSDRGDQPQHF	TGTGCCACCAGTGACAGGGGGGATCAGCCCCAGCATTTT
NA	TRBJ2-1	TRBD2	TRBV6-6	CASSPPPTSGRSAGEQFF	TGTGCCAGCAGTCCACCACCGACTAGCGGGAGGAGTGCCGGTGAGCAGTTCTTC
NA	TRBJ2-2	TRBD1	TRBV6-6	CASSRGGQGVWNTGELFF	TGTGCCAGCAGTCGCGGGGGACAGGGGGTTTGGAACACCGGGGAGCTGTTTTTT
NA	TRBJ1-2	NA	TRBV18	CASSPELTYGYTF	TGTGCCAGCTCACCAGAGCTAACCTATGGCTACACCTTC
NA	TRBJ2-1	NA	TRBV7-6	CASSLTLGSARVRDNEQFF	TGTGCCAGCAGCTTAACTCTAGGTAGCGCTCGAGTCCGGGACAATGAGCAGTTCTTC
NA	TRBJ2-3	TRBD2	TRBV7-3	CASSLTLRREGRNTQYF	TGTGCCAGCAGCTTAACGTTAAGGCGGGAGGGCCGTAATACGCAGTATTTT
NA	TRBJ2-7	TRBD1	TRBV9	CASSARPGQGLYEQYF	TGTGCCAGCAGCGCCAGGCCGGGACAGGGCCTCTACGAGCAGTACTTC
NA	TRBJ2-1	TRBD2	TRBV6-5	CASSYDWEGYNEQFF	TGTGCCAGCAGTTACGATTGGGAGGGATACAATGAGCAGTTCTTC
NA	TRBJ2-7	NA	TRBV29-1	CSVEDSGKSGSYEQYF	TGCAGCGTTGAAGATAGCGGTAAATCGGGCTCCTACGAGCAGTACTTC
NA	TRBJ2-5	TRBD2	TRBV7-2	CASSSRLAGGSETQYF	TGTGCCAGCAGCTCCCGACTAGCGGGAGGATCGGAGACCCAGTACTTC
NA	TRBJ2-7	TRBD1	TRBV19	CASSTQVQGASEQYF	TGTGCCAGTAGCACTCAGGTCCAGGGGGCGTCCGAGCAGTACTTC
NA	TRBJ1-3	NA	TRBV29-1	CSVEVGNSGNTIYF	TGCAGCGTTGAAGTCGGGAACTCTGGAAACACCATATATTTT
few	TRBJ1-2	NA	TRBV10-3	CAISDSDYGYTF	TGTGCCATCAGTGATTCCGACTATGGCTACACCTTC
NA	TRBJ1-2	NA	TRBV11-2	CASSLEMRVRYGYTF	TGTGCCAGCAGCTTAGAGATGAGGGTTCGGTATGGCTACACCTTC
NA	TRBJ1-5	NA	TRBV30	CAWSTTGRNQPQHF	TGTGCCTGGAGTACGACAGGTAGAAATCAGCCCCAGCATTTT
NA	TRBJ2-2	NA	TRBV3-1/TRBV3-2	CASSHGANTGELFF	TGTGCCAGCAGCCACGGGGCGAACACCGGGGAGCTGTTTTTT
NA	TRBJ2-1	TRBD2	TRBV5-1	CASSLELADYNEQFF	TGCGCCAGCAGCTTGGAACTAGCGGATTACAATGAGCAGTTCTTC
NA	TRBJ1-5	TRBD1	TRBV2	CASSGTGTGRNQPQHF	TGTGCCAGCAGTGGTACCGGGACAGGGAGGAATCAGCCCCAGCATTTT
NA	TRBJ1-5	NA	TRBV20-1	CSASSGTGRVQPQHF	TGCAGTGCTAGTTCCGGGACTGGACGGGTTCAGCCCCAGCATTTT
NA	TRBJ2-6	TRBD2	TRBV11-2	CASSLTSGGSGANVLTF	TGTGCCAGCAGCTTAACTAGCGGGGGCTCTGGGGCCAACGTCCTGACTTTC
NA	TRBJ2-5	TRBD2	TRBV19	CASSISAGGRGQETQYF	TGTGCCAGTAGTATCTCGGCGGGGGGCCGGGGTCAGGAGACCCAGTACTTC
NA	TRBJ1-2	NA	TRBV12-5	CASGLVLSDRPRGYTF	TGTGCTAGTGGTTTGGTCCTTTCGGACAGACCCCGCGGCTACACCTTC
NA	TRBJ2-1	NA	TRBV30	CAWSRADEQFF	TGTGCCTGGAGTAGAGCGGATGAGCAGTTCTTC
once	TRBJ1-2	TRBD1	TRBV5-6	CASSYDRVYGYTF	TGTGCCAGCAGCTACGACAGGGTCTATGGCTACACCTTC
NA	TRBJ1-1	NA	TRBV30	CAWSLRGGAEAFF	TGTGCCTGGAGCCTCAGGGGCGGCGCTGAAGCTTTCTTT
few	TRBJ1-1	TRBD1	TRBV2	CASSFDRGNTEAFF	TGTGCCAGCAGTTTCGACAGGGGGAACACTGAAGCTTTCTTT
few	TRBJ2-7	NA	TRBV19	CASSPRLDSYEQYF	TGTGCCAGTAGTCCGCGACTAGATTCCTACGAGCAGTACTTC
NA	TRBJ2-7	TRBD2	TRBV6-2/TRBV6-3	CAGSRLAGDHYEQYF	TGTGCCGGCAGCCGACTAGCGGGAGACCATTACGAGCAGTACTTC
NA	TRBJ2-5	TRBD1	TRBV5-1	CASSPTPGQGKTQYF	TGCGCCAGCAGCCCCACCCCGGGACAGGGAAAGACCCAGTACTTC
few	TRBJ2-2	TRBD2	TRBV5-1	CASSGRTSGNTGELFF	TGCGCCAGCAGCGGGAGGACTAGCGGGAACACCGGGGAGCTGTTTTTT
NA	TRBJ2-3	TRBD1	TRBV24-1	CATSDKTGYTDTQYF	TGTGCCACCAGTGATAAGACAGGGTACACAGATACGCAGTATTTT
NA	TRBJ2-7	TRBD2	TRBV29-1	CSAATSGTSYEQYF	TGCAGCGCCGCGACTAGCGGGACGTCCTACGAGCAGTACTTC
NA	TRBJ2-5	TRBD2	TRBV7-9	CASSIQSGSQETQYF	TGTGCCAGCAGCATCCAAAGCGGGAGCCAAGAGACCCAGTACTTC
NA	TRBJ2-1	TRBD2	TRBV28	CASSPPGLAGGPGAFF	TGTGCCAGCAGCCCGCCGGGACTAGCGGGAGGGCCGGGTGCGTTCTTC
NA	TRBJ1-5	TRBD1	TRBV7-2	CASSLEGGGNQPQHF	TGTGCCAGCAGCTTAGAAGGGGGCGGCAATCAGCCCCAGCATTTT
NA	TRBJ1-1	NA	TRBV19	CASSTVDTEAFF	TGTGCCAGTAGTACAGTTGATACTGAAGCTTTCTTT
NA	TRBJ2-7	NA	TRBV10-3	CAISDLDSSATYEQYF	TGTGCCATCAGTGACCTGGACTCCTCCGCTACCTACGAGCAGTACTTC
NA	TRBJ2-7	NA	TRBV27	CASSGSPSYEQYF	TGTGCCAGCTCAGGGTCTCCCTCCTACGAGCAGTACTTC
NA	TRBJ2-7	NA	TRBV7-9	CASSWGGEDEQYF	TGTGCCAGCAGCTGGGGGGGCGAGGACGAGCAGTACTTC
NA	TRBJ2-3	NA	TRBV25-1	CASSSQGLSTDTQYF	TGTGCCAGCAGCTCCCAGGGCCTAAGCACAGATACGCAGTATTTT
NA	TRBJ1-5	TRBD1	TRBV7-9	CASSRTGGGQPQHF	TGTGCCAGCAGCCGAACAGGGGGCGGTCAGCCCCAGCATTTT
NA	TRBJ2-6	NA	TRBV6-5	CASRPSSGANVLTF	TGTGCCAGCAGGCCTAGCTCTGGGGCCAACGTCCTGACTTTC
NA	TRBJ1-2	TRBD1	TRBV19	CASSMTRGRDGYTF	TGTGCCAGTAGTATGACCAGGGGGAGAGATGGCTACACCTTC
once	TRBJ2-2	NA	TRBV6-5	CASSYSSSNTGELFF	TGTGCCAGCAGTTACTCATCTAGCAACACCGGGGAGCTGTTTTTT
NA	TRBJ1-6	NA	TRBV4-2	CASSRLRGGSDNSPLHF	TGTGCCAGCAGCCGATTGAGGGGGGGGTCGGATAATTCACCCCTCCACTTT
once	TRBJ1-1	TRBD1	TRBV6-5	CVTSGGFTEAFF	TGTGTCACTTCAGGGGGGTTCACTGAAGCTTTCTTT
NA	TRBJ1-6	NA	TRBV7-9	CASSFGSSYNSPLHF	TGTGCCAGCAGCTTCGGGAGCTCCTATAATTCACCCCTCCACTTT